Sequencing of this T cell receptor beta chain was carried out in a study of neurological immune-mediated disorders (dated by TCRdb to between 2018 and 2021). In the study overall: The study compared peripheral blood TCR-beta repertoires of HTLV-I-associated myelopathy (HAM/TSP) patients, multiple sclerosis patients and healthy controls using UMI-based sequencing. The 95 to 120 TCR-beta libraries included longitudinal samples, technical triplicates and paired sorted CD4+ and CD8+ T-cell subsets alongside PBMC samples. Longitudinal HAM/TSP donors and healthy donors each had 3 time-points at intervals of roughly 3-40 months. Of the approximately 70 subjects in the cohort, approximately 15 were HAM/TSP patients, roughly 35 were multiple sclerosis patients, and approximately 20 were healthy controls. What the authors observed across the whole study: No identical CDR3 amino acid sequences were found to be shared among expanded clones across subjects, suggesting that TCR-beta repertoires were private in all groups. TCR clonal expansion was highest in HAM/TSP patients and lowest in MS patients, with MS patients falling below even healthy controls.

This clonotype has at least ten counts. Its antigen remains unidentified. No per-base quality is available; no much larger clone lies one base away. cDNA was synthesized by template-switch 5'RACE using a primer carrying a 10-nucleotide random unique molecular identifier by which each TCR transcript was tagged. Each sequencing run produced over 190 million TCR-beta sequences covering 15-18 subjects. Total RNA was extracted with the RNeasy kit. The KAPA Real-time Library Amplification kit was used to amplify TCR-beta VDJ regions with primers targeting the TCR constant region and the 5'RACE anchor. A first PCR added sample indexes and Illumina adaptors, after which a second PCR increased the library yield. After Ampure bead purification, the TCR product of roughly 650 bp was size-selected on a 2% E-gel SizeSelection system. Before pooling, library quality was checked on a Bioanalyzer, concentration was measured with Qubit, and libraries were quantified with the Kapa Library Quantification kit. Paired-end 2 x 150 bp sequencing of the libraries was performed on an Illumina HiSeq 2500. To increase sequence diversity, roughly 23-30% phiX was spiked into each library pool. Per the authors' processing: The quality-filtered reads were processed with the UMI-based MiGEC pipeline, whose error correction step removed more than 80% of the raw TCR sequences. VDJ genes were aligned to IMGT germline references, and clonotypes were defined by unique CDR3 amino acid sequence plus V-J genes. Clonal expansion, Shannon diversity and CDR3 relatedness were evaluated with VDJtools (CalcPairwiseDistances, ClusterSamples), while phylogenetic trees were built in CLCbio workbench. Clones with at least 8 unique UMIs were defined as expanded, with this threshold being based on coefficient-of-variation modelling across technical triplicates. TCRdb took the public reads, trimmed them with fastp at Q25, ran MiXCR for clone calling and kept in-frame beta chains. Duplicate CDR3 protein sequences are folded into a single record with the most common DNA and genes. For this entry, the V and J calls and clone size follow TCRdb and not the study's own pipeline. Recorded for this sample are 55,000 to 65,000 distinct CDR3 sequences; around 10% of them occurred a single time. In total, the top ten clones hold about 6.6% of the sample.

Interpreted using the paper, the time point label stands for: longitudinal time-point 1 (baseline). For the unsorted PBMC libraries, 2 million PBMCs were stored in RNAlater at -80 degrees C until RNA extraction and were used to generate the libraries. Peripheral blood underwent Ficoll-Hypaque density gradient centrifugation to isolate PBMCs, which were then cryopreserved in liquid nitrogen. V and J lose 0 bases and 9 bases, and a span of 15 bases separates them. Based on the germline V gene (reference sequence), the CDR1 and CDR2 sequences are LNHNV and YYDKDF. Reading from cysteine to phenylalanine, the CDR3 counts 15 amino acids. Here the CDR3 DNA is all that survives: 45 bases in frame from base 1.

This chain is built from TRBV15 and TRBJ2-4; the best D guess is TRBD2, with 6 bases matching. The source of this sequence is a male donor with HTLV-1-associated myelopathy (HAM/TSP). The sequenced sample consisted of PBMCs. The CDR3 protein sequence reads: CATSRDRAGSGIQYF. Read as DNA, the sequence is TGTGCCACCAGCAGAGATAGGGCGGGGTCGGGCATTCAGTACTTC.